This T cell receptor (beta chain) was identified in a study of OX40 agonist ivuxolimab in advanced cancers. Looking at the study overall: Patients received ivuxolimab, an intravenous treatment, every 2 weeks at 0.01 to 10 mg/kg. Earlier treatment with anti-PD-1, anti-PD-L1 or anti-CTLA-4 was permitted, and about 40% had received some.

Baseline, cycle 4 day 1, and cycle 7 day 1 were the blood sampling points. TCRdb's table, derived via immunoSEQ multiplex PCR, lists solely in-frame clones and lacks some. The table has approximately 48,000 clones, around 73% seen once; the top ten hold around 2%. The sample was CD4+ or CD8+ T cells sorted from blood, taken in a trial of the OX40 agonist ivuxolimab. The sequence was collected from an adult with an advanced solid tumor such as melanoma, head and neck, liver or kidney cancer.

The CDR3 here is CASSKTGANVLTF. The CDR3 DNA sequence: TGTGCCAGCAGCAAAACTGGGGCCAACGTCCTGACTTTC. This chain joins TRBV11-3 and TRBJ2-6; D gene unclear. The CDR3 has 13 amino acids. V was shortened by 5 bases and J by 2 bases, with 4 bases between the two germline ends. CDR1 and CDR2 from the germline V gene are SGHNT and YENEEA.